The clone carrying this T cell receptor beta chain appeared once. Its antigen remains unidentified. Unmatched junction bases numbered 9, after V lost 6 bases and J lost 5 bases. Germline V gene data show CDR1 as SQVTM and CDR2 as ANQGSEA. CDR3 length: 13 amino acids. The sample belongs to a study of T cell responses to AZD1222 COVID-19 vaccine. Whole-study findings and limits: Clonal diversity was possibly underestimated, and white British individuals and females predominated among donors.

Repertoires were generated with immunoSEQ multiplex PCR, while TCRdb's copy carries only in-frame clones and drops some. The sample contains about 180,000 clones, 94% of which appear only once. The sequence was obtained from an adult who received the AZD1222 COVID-19 vaccine. The sample here was peripheral blood, taken 28 days after the second AZD1222 dose. The chain combines TRBV29-1 with TRBJ1-1, with 7 bases aligning to TRBD1. The DNA of the CDR3 is TGCAGCGTCGAGGGAGGGGGCTGGACTGAAGCTTTCTTT. Amino acids: CSVEGGGWTEAFF.